The 29 T cell receptor beta chains presented below share a single source sample, sequenced in a study of blood T cell repertoires in COVID-19. Data came from immunoSEQ multiplex PCR; TCRdb stores just in-frame clones and leaves some out. The sample consists of hundreds of thousands of clones, nearly 90% of them appearing once. The sample taken for sequencing was peripheral blood. These receptors were collected from a woman aged 40-49 years who had recovered from COVID-19.

The chain recombines TRBV28 with TRBJ2-1; 7 bases line up with TRBD2. This CDR3 has 16 residues. Germline assignment: CDR1 MDHEN and CDR2 SYDVKM. Trimming removed 1 base from V and 6 bases from J; junction bases left unmatched: 9. CDR3 protein: CASSLSRTSLSNEQFF. DNA for the CDR3: TGTGCCAGCAGTTTATCTAGGACTAGTCTAAGCAATGAGCAGTTCTTC.

The chain carries TRBV28 and TRBJ1-1; the match to TRBD1 covers 12 bases. Per the germline V gene, CDR1 is MDHEN and CDR2 is SYDVKM. V dropped 5 bases and J dropped 2; count of bases not matched to a gene: 12. This CDR3 region has 18 residues. In nucleotides, the CDR3 is TGTGCCAGCAGTCAAGCCCGAAGGGGGACAGGGGGCAACACTGAAGCTTTCTTT. It translates to CASSQARRGTGGNTEAFF.

V is TRBV6-6 and J is TRBJ1-5, with TRBD1 as a possible D gene (5 bases). In germline, CDR1 is MNHNY, CDR2 SVGAGI (reference sequence). Trimming stripped 5 bases from V and 0 bases from J, with 8 bases between. The CDR3 runs to 14 residues. The CDR3 reads CASSLGHSNQPQHF. CDR3 in DNA: TGTGCCAGCAGTCTGGGGCATAGCAATCAGCCCCAGCATTTT.

The V gene is TRBV11-1, the J gene TRBJ2-3; 7 nucleotides align to TRBD2. The CDR3 extends over 15 amino acids. Trimming took 5 bases from V and 3 from J; bases not matched to a gene: 8. Germline V gene data show CDR1 as SGHAT and CDR2 as FQDESV (reference sequence). CDR3 protein: CASSPGRERTDTQYF. The CDR3 coding sequence is TGTGCCAGCAGCCCGGGGCGGGAGAGGACAGATACGCAGTATTTT. The variable domain in full, completed from reference TRBV11-1 and TRBJ2-3, reads EAEVAQSPRYKITEKSQAVAFWCDPISGHATLYWYRQILGQGPELLVQFQDESVVDDSQLPKDRFSAERLKGVDSTLKIQPAELGDSAMYLCASSPGRERTDTQYFGPGTRLTVL.

The V call is TRBV6-2 or TRBV6-3, the J call TRBJ1-5; D call uncertain. This CDR3 contains 13 residues. V lost 0 bases and J 4 bases, leaving 4 bases between the germline ends. CDR1 is MNHEY, CDR2 SVGEGT, per germline. The CDR3 sequence is CASSYSRNQPQHF. DNA for the CDR3: TGTGCCAGCAGTTACTCCCGGAATCAGCCCCAGCATTTT.

V and J are TRBV12-3 or TRBV12-4 and TRBJ2-1; D is uncertain. Trimming removed 1 base at V and 12 bases at J, with 13 bases between. This CDR3 contains 13 residues. Here the CDR3 reads CASSLGAQHGQFF. The CDR3 nucleotides read TGTGCCAGCAGTTTAGGCGCACAGCACGGGCAGTTCTTC.

The chain is built from TRBV5-4 and TRBJ2-7, with D maybe TRBD1 (6 bases). Trimming pared 6 bases from V and 3 bases from J, leaving 25 bases between. The CDR3 has 17 amino acids. Germline V CDR1 and CDR2: SGHNT, YYREEE (reference sequence). The CDR3: CASIYPGTSGPHYEQYF. CDR3 sequence (DNA): TGTGCCAGCATCTACCCAGGGACAAGTGGCCCACACTACGAGCAGTACTTC.

The J gene is TRBJ2-7, the V gene TRBV7-2; 11 nucleotides match TRBD2. The CDR3 runs 15 residues. CDR1 and CDR2 from the germline V gene are SGHTA and FQGNSA. Trimming at V came to 1 base and at J to 2 bases, leaving 1 base not matched to a gene. The CDR3 sequence is CASSLVGLAAYEQYF. The CDR3, as DNA: TGTGCCAGCAGCTTAGTGGGACTAGCGGCCTACGAGCAGTACTTC.

The sample holds a few counts of this clone. V and J are TRBV4-1 and TRBJ2-7; 12 bases are shared with TRBD2. This CDR3 is built from 16 residues. V gave up 1 base and J gave up 2 bases; unmatched junction bases: 3. CDR1 MGHRA and CDR2 YSYEKL come from the germline V gene. CDR3 region: CASSQAPSGGAYEQYF. CDR3 nucleotides: TGCGCCAGCAGCCAAGCCCCTAGCGGGGGGGCCTACGAGCAGTACTTC.

The J gene is TRBJ1-5, the V gene TRBV6-2 or TRBV6-3; 9 bases line up with TRBD1. Looked up from germline, CDR1 is MNHEY and CDR2 is SVGEGT. The length of the CDR3 is 16 residues. The ends lost 4 bases at V and 0 bases at J; junction bases unmatched: 4. CDR3 in amino acids: CASSSWTGDSNQPQHF. As DNA, the CDR3 is TGTGCCAGCAGTTCTTGGACAGGGGATAGCAATCAGCCCCAGCATTTT.

V usage is TRBV6-5 and J usage is TRBJ2-2, with D unresolved. Per the germline V gene, CDR1 is MNHEY and CDR2 is SVGAGI. Trimming removed 3 bases at V and 0 bases at J, with 8 bases between. This CDR3 has 15 amino acids. The CDR3 loop is CASSYSSTNTGELFF. The DNA of the CDR3 is TGTGCCAGCAGTTATAGTTCAACGAACACCGGGGAGCTGTTTTTT.

This chain connects TRBV13 to TRBJ2-7; TRBD1 matches 7 bases. V gave up 4 bases and J gave up 4 bases; unmatched junction bases: 10. The V gene's germline CDR1 is PRHDT and CDR2 FYEKMQ (reference sequence). This CDR3 has 15 residues. For the CDR3, the DNA is TGTGCCAGCAGCTCTAGGACAGGAAACCAGTACGAGCAGTACTTC. Protein sequence: CASSSRTGNQYEQYF.

J is TRBJ1-5 and V is TRBV6-2 or TRBV6-3; 7 nucleotides align to TRBD1. CDR1 is MNHEY, CDR2 SVGEGT, per germline. The CDR3 consists of 13 residues. The V segment lost 6 bases and the J segment 5 bases; nucleotides outside the gene matches: 4. The CDR3 DNA is TGTGCCAGCAGCCCAGACAGGGATCAGCCCCAGCATTTT. It translates to CASSPDRDQPQHF.

This sequence joins TRBV5-8 and TRBJ2-5, with 9 positions matching TRBD2. J gave up 0 bases and V 4 bases, and 7 bases lay outside the gene matches. This CDR3 is built from 16 residues. CDR1 SGHTS and CDR2 YDEGEE come from the germline V gene. CDR3 loop: CASSHEREAYQETQYF. The DNA for the CDR3 is TGTGCCAGCAGCCACGAGCGGGAGGCCTACCAAGAGACCCAGTACTTC.

This clone appeared a few times. V is TRBV9 and J is TRBJ1-5, with a tentative D call TRBD1 (5 bases). Germline CDR1 SGDLS, CDR2 YYNGEE. The germline V and J ends were trimmed by 0 bases and 4 bases, with 11 bases remaining between them. The CDR3 covers 15 residues. The CDR3 protein is CASSVEAGRNQPQHF. The CDR3 DNA reads TGTGCCAGCAGCGTAGAGGCAGGGCGAAATCAGCCCCAGCATTTT. The whole variable domain, filled in from reference TRBV9 and TRBJ1-5, reads DSGVTQTPKHLITATGQRVTLRCSPRSGDLSVYWYQQSLDQGLQFLIQYYNGEERAKGNILERFSAQQFPDLHSELNLSSLELGDSALYFCASSVEAGRNQPQHFGDGTRLSIL.

The CDR3 coding sequence is TGTGCCAGCAGCGACGCGAGACAGGGAGGCTACGAGCAGTACTTC. Encoded protein: CASSDARQGGYEQYF. The V call is TRBV5-4, the J call TRBJ2-7, with a weak D call TRBD1 (7 bases). This CDR3 has 15 residues. The V gene lost 4 bases and the J gene lost 3 bases, with 17 bases spanning the gap. Germline-derived CDR1 and CDR2 are SGHNT and YYREEE (reference sequence).

J is TRBJ1-5 and V is TRBV19, with D uncertain. Germline CDR1 is LNHDA and CDR2 is SQIVND (reference sequence). The V and J ends lost 2 bases and 1 base respectively, with 6 bases between them. The CDR3 spans 14 residues. The chain's CDR3 is CASSIPRSNQPQHF. The CDR3 nucleotides read TGTGCCAGTAGTATACCACGGAGCAATCAGCCCCAGCATTTT.

This clone turned up a few times. The chain links TRBV7-9 to TRBJ2-5; D is perhaps TRBD1 (6 bases). In germline, CDR1 is SEHNR, CDR2 FQNEAQ (reference sequence). The CDR3 is 14 residues long. V was pared by 5 bases and J by 1 base, with 11 bases between. CDR3: CASSPWTVQETQYF. In DNA, the CDR3 is TGTGCCAGCAGCCCCTGGACAGTCCAAGAGACCCAGTACTTC.

V usage is TRBV7-2 and J usage is TRBJ2-7, with a tentative D call TRBD1 (6 bases). In germline, CDR1 is SGHTA, CDR2 FQGNSA. V lost 4 bases and J lost 0, with 13 bases in between. The length of the CDR3 is 15 residues. The DNA for the CDR3 is TGTGCCAGCAGCTCGCGATCGACAGGCTCCTACGAGCAGTACTTC. Encoded protein: CASSSRSTGSYEQYF.

This chain connects TRBV6-5 to TRBJ2-7; 7 bases agree with TRBD1. Germline values: CDR1 MNHEY, CDR2 SVGAGI. The CDR3 is made up of 16 amino acids. Unmatched junction bases numbered 9, after V lost 0 bases and J lost 4 bases. CDR3 sequence (DNA): TGTGCCAGCAGTTACTCGAAACCGACAGGGTGGTACGAGCAGTACTTC. It is translated as CASSYSKPTGWYEQYF.

The chain links TRBV5-1 to TRBJ2-1; 8 nucleotides match TRBD1. V was pared by 5 bases and J by 9 bases, with 10 bases of the junction left unmatched. This CDR3 region has 14 residues. From germline, CDR1 is SGHRS and CDR2 YFSETQ. The DNA for the CDR3 is TGCGCCAGCAGGAGGACAGGGATCATCAGTGAGCAGTTCTTC. Translated: CASRRTGIISEQFF.

The chain recombines TRBV5-1 with TRBJ2-2, with D perhaps TRBD1 (6 bases). The CDR3 loop spans 15 amino acids. V was pared by 4 bases and J by 8 bases, with 18 bases between. Germline V gene sequence: CDR1 SGHRS, CDR2 YFSETQ. As DNA, the CDR3 is TGCGCCAGCAGCCCCGACAGGATCCCGGAGGGGGAGCTGTTTTTT. Protein sequence: CASSPDRIPEGELFF.

The chain uses TRBV11-3 and TRBJ2-5, with D tentatively TRBD2 (7 bases). The V gene lost 5 bases and the J gene lost 2 bases, with 15 bases spanning the gap. The CDR3 extends over 15 amino acids. The germline V gene encodes CDR1 SGHNT and CDR2 YENEEA. This chain's CDR3 is CASSRGARSQETQYF. As DNA, the CDR3 is TGTGCCAGCAGCCGGGGGGCCAGGTCTCAAGAGACCCAGTACTTC.

V usage is TRBV5-6 and J usage is TRBJ2-7, with 7 bases lining up with TRBD1. The J segment lost 4 bases and the V segment lost 1 base, leaving 8 bases of the junction unmatched. Germline V gene lookup returns CDR1 SGHDT and CDR2 YYEEEE. The length of the CDR3 is 15 residues. CDR3 in amino acids: CASSLLGQRDYEQYF. As DNA, the CDR3 is TGTGCCAGCAGCTTGTTGGGACAGAGGGATTACGAGCAGTACTTC. Based on the CDR3 plus reference TRBV5-6 and TRBJ2-7, the full variable domain is DAGVTQSPTHLIKTRGQQVTLRCSPKSGHDTVSWYQQALGQGPQFIFQYYEEEERQRGNFPDRFSGHQFPNYSSELNVNALLLGDSALYLCASSLLGQRDYEQYFGPGTRLTVT.

This clone has more than one count but fewer than ten. The rearrangement links TRBV18 to TRBJ2-7; D is undetermined. Trimming removed 6 bases from V and 3 bases from J, with 12 bases in between. The length of the CDR3 is 13 residues. Looked up from germline, CDR1 is KGHSH and CDR2 is LQKENI. CDR3 DNA: TGTGCCAGCTCGCCCCAAGAGGTCTACGAGCAGTACTTC. It encodes CASSPQEVYEQYF.

This sequence joins TRBV6-5 and TRBJ1-2; 7 nucleotides match TRBD1. Trimming at V came to 4 bases and at J to 8 bases, leaving 7 bases not matched to a gene. The CDR3 length is 13 residues. Germline V CDR1 and CDR2: MNHEY, SVGAGI. CDR3 nucleotides: TGTGCCAGCAGTTTAATAGCAGGGGGAGGCTACACCTTC. The encoded protein is CASSLIAGGGYTF.

This clone was detected only once. The rearrangement links TRBV27 to TRBJ2-2; 7 bases match TRBD1. The V and J ends lost 5 bases and 6 bases, in that order; junction bases with no gene match: 9. The CDR3 runs to 15 residues. Per germline, CDR1 MNHEY and CDR2 SMNVEV (reference sequence). The CDR3 here is CASSEGQRVAGELFF. CDR3 coding DNA: TGTGCCAGCAGTGAGGGACAGAGGGTAGCCGGGGAGCTGTTTTTT.

The CDR3, as DNA: TGTGCCAGCAGCACCGGGACAGGCGGTCGTGAGCAGTTCTTC. This encodes CASSTGTGGREQFF. The chain has TRBV7-9 and TRBJ2-1; TRBD1 matches 8 bases. The CDR3 length is 14 residues. The germline gives CDR1 SEHNR, CDR2 FQNEAQ (reference sequence). J lost 9 bases, V lost 5 bases, and 9 bases had no gene match.

CDR3 in amino acids: CASSLSPGLNVLTF. The CDR3 DNA sequence: TGTGCCAGCAGCCTGTCTCCGGGACTCAACGTCCTGACTTTC. The rearrangement uses TRBV14 and TRBJ2-6; D is perhaps TRBD2 (6 bases). Trimming stripped 4 bases from V and 9 bases from J, with 13 bases between. Germline V gene sequence: CDR1 SGHDN, CDR2 FVKESK. CDR3 length equals 14 residues. Looking up the rest from reference TRBV14 and TRBJ2-6 gives the full variable domain: EAGVTQFPSHSVIEKGQTVTLRCDPISGHDNLYWYRRVMGKEIKFLLHFVKESKQDESGMPNNRFLAERTGGTYSTLKVQPAELEDSGVYFCASSLSPGLNVLTFGAGSRLTVL.